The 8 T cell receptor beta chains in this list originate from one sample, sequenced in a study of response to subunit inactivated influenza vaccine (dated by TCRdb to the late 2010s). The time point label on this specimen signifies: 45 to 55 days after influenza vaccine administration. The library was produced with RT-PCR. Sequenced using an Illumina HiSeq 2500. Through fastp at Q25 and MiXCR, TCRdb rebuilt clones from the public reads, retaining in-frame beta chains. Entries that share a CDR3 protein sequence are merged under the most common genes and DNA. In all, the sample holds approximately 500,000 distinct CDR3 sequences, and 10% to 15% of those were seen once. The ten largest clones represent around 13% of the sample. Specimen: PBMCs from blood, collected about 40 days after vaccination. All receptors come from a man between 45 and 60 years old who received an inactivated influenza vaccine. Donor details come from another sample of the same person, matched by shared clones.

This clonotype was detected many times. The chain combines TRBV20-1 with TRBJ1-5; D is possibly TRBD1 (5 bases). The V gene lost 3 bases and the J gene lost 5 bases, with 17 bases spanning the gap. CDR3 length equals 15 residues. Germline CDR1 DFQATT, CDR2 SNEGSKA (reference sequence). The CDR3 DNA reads TGCAGTGCTAGGAAGGGACCCGCGGAGTATCAGCCCCAGCATTTT. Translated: CSARKGPAEYQPQHF.

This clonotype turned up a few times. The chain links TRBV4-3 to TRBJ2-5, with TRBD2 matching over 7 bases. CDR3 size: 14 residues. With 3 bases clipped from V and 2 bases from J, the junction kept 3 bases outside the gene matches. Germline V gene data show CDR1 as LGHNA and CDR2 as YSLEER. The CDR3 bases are TGCGCCAGCAGCCACCAAGCGGGGCAAGAGACCCAGTACTTC. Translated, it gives CASSHQAGQETQYF.

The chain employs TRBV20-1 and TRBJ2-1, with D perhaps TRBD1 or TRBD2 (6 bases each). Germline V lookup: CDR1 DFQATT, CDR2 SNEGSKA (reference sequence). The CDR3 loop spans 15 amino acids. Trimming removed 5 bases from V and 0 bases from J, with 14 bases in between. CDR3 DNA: TGCAGTGCTCCCACCTCGGGGGCCTCCTACAATGAGCAGTTCTTC. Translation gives CSAPTSGASYNEQFF.

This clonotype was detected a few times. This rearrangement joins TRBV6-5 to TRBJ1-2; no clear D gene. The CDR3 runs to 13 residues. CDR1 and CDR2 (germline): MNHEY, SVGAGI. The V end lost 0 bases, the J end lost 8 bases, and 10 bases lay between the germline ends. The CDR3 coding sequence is TGTGCCAGCAGTTACTCTTTAGGAGTCGGCTACACCTTC. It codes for CASSYSLGVGYTF.

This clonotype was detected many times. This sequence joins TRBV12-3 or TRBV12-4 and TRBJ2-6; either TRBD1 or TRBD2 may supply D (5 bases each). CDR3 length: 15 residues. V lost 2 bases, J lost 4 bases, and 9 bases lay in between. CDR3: CASSLRGAGANVLTF. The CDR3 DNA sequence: TGTGCCAGCAGTTTAAGAGGGGCCGGGGCCAACGTCCTGACTTTC.

CDR3 region: CATSDLPSPPHEQFF. CDR3 DNA: TGTGCCACCAGTGATTTGCCCTCCCCGCCGCATGAGCAGTTCTTC. The chain links TRBV24-1 to TRBJ2-1; D ambiguous. CDR1 and CDR2 from the germline V gene are KGHDR and SFDVKD. Trimming took 0 bases from V and 8 from J, leaving 13 bases between them. The CDR3 spans 15 residues.

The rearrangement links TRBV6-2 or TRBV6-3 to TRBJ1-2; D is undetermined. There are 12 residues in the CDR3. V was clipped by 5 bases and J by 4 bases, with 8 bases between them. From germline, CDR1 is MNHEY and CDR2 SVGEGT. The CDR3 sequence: CASSDDRYGYTF. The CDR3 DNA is TGTGCCAGCAGTGATGACCGCTATGGCTACACCTTC.

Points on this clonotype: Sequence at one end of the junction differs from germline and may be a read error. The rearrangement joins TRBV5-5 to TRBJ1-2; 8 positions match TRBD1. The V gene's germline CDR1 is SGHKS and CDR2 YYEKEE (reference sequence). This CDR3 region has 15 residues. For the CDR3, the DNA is TGTGCCAGCAGCTCCTGGACAGGGTCTAACTATGACTACACCTTC. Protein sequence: CASSSWTGSNYDYTF.